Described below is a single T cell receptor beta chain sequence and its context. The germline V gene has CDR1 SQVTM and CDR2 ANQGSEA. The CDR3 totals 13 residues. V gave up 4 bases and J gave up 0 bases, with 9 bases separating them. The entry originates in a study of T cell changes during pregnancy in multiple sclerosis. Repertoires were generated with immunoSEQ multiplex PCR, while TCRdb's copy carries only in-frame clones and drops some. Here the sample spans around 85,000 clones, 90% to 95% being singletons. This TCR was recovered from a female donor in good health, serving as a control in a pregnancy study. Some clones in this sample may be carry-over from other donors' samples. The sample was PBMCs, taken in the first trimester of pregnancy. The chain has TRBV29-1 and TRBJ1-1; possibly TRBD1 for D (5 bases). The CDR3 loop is CSVGGGMNTEAFF. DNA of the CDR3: TGCAGCGTTGGGGGGGGTATGAACACTGAAGCTTTCTTT.